This T cell receptor (beta chain) is drawn from a study of blood T cell repertoires in COVID-19. Study details: Spain, Italy and the United States supplied samples that represented acute and convalescent COVID-19. In each case, the material was cDNA or gDNA derived from T cells, B-cell-depleted T cells, or PBMCs.

Germline CDR1 reads MGHRA; CDR2 reads YSYEKL. This CDR3 has 15 residues. Between the trimmed V and J ends, which lost 0 bases and 6 bases, there was a span of 12 bases. Source study methods: From reference gene primer amplification, estimates of nucleated cell counts were derived. Clones were sequenced by immunoSEQ multiplex PCR, and TCRdb holds only the in-frame ones, with some missing. V and J calls and clone size are as listed in that table; D and trimming were resolved from the DNA. The repertoire holds 180,000 or so clones, with about 88% as singletons. This sequence was found in a woman in her 30s with active or convalescent COVID-19. This sequence joins TRBV4-1 and TRBJ1-5, with D possibly matching TRBD1 (6 bases). Sequenced: peripheral blood. This chain's CDR3 is CASSQDSGGRQPQHF. CDR3 nucleotides: TGCGCCAGCAGCCAAGATTCGGGGGGCCGTCAGCCCCAGCATTTT.